This T cell receptor beta chain originates from a study of cytomegalovirus exposure and HLA in healthy donors. Germline CDR1 is MGHDK and CDR2 is SYGVNS. The CDR3 has 15 residues. V lost 5 bases, J lost 1 base, and 6 bases stayed unmatched. A remark on this clone: Its antigen is undetermined.

General study findings and limits: Accounts indicate the classifier identified cytomegalovirus status with strong specificity and sensitivity.

PCR amplification relied on 60 Vbeta primers (plus 13 Jbeta primers). Libraries were prepared by immunoSEQ multiplex PCR; TCRdb keeps only in-frame clonotypes and omits some of them. The sample has about 160,000 clones, about 81% seen once. This receptor was taken from a woman in her fifties or sixties in good health and CMV-seropositive. The chain is built from TRBV25-1 and TRBJ1-2; 8 bases line up with TRBD1. The sequenced sample was PBMCs. The CDR3 coding sequence is TGTGCCAGCAGTATCGGACAGGGCTATAACTATGGCTACACCTTC. Its translation is CASSIGQGYNYGYTF.